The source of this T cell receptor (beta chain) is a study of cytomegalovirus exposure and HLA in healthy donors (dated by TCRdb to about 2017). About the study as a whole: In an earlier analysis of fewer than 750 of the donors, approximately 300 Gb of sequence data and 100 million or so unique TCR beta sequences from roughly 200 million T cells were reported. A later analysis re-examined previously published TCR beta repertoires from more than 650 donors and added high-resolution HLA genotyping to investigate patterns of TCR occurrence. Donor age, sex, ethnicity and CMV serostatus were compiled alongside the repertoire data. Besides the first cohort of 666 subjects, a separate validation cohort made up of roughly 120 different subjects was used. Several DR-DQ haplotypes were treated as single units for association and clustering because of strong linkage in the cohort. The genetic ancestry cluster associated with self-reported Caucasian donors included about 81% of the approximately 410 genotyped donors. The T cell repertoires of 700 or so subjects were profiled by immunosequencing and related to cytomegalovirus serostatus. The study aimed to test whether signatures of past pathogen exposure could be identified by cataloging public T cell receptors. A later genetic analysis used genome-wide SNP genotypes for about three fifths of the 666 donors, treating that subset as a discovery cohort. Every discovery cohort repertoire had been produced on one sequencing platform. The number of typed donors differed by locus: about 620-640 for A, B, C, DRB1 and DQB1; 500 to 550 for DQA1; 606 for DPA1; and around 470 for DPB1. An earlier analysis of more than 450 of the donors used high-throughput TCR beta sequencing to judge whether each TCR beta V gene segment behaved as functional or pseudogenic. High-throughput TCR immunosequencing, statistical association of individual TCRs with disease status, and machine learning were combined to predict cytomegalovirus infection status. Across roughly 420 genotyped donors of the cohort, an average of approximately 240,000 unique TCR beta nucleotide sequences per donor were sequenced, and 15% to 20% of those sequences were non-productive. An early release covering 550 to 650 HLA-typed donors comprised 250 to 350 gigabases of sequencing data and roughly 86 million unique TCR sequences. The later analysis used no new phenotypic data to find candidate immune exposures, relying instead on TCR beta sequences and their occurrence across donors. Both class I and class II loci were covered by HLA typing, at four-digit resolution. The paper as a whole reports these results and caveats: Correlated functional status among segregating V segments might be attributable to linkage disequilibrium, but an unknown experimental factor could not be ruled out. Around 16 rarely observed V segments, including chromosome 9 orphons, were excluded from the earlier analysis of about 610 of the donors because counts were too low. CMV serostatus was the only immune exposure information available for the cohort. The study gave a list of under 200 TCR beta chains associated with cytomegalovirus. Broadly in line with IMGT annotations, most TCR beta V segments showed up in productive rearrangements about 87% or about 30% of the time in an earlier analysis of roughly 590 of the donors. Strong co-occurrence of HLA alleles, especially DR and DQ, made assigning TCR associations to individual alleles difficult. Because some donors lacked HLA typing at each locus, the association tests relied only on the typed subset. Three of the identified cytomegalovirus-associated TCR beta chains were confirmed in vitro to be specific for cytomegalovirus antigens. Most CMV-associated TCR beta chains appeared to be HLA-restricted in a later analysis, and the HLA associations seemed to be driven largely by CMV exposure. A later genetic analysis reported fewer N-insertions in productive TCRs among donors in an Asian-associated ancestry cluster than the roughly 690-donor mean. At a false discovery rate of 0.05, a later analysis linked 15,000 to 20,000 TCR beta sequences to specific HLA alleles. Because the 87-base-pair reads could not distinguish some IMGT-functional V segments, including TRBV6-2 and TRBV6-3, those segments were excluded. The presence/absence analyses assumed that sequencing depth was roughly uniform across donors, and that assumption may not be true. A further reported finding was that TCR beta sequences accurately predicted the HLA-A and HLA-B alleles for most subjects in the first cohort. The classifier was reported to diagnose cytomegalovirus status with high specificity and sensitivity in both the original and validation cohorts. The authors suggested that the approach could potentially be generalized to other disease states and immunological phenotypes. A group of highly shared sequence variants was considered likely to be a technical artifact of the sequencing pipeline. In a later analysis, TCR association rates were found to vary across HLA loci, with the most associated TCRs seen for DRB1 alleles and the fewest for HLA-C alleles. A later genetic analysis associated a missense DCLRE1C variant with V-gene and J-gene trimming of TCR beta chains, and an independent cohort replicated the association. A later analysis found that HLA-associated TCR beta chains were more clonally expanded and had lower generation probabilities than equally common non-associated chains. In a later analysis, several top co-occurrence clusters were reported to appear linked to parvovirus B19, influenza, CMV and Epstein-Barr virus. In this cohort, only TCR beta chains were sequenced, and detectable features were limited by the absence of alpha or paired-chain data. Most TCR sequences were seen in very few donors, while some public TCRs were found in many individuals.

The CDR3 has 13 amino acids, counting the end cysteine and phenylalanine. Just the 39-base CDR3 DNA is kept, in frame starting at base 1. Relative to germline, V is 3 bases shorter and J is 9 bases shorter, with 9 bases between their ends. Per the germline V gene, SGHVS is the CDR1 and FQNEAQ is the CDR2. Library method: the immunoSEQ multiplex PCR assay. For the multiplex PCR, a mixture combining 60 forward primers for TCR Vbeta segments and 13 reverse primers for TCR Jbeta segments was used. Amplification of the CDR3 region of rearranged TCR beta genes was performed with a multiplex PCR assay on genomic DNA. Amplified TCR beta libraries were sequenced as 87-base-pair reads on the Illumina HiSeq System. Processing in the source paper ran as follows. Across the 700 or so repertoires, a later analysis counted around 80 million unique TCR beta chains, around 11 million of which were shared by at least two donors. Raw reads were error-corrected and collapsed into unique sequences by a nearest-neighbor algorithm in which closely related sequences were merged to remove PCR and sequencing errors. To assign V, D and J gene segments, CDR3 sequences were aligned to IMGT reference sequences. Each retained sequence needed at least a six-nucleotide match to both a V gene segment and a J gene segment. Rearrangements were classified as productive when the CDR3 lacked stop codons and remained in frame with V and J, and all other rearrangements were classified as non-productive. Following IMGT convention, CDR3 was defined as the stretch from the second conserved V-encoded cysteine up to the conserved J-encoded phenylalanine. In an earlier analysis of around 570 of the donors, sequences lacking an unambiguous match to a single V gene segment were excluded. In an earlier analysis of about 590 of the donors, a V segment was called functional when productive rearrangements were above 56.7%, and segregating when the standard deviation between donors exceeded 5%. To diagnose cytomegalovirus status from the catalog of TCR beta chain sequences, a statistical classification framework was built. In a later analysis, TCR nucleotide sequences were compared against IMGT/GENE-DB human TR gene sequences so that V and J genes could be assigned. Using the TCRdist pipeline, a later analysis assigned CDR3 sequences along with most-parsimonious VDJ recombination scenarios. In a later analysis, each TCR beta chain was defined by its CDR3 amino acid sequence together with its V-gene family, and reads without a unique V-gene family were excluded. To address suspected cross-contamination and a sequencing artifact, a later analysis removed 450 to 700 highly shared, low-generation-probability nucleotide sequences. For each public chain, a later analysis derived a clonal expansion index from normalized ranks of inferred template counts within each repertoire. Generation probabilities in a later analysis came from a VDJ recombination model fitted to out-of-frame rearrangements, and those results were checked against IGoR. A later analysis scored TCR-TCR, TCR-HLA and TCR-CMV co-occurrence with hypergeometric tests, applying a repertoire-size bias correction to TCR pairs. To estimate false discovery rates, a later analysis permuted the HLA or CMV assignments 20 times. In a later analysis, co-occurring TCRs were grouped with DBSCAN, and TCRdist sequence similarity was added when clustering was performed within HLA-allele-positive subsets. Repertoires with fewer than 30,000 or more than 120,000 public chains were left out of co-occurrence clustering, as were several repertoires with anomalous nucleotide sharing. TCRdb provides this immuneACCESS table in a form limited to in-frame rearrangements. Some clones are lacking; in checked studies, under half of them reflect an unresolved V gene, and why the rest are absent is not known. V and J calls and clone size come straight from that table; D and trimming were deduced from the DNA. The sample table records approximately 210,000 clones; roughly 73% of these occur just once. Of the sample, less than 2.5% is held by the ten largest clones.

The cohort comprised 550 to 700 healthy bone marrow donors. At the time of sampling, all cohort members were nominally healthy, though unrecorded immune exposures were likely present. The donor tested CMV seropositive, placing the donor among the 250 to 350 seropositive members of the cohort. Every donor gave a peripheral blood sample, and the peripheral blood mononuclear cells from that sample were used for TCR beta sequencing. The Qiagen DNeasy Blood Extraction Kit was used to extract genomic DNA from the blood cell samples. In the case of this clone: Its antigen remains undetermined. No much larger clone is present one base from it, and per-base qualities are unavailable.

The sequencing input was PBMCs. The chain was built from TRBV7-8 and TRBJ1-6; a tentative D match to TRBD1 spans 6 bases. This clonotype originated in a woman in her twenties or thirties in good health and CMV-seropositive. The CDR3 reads CASSFQTGSPLHF. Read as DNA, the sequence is TGTGCCAGCAGCTTCCAGACAGGTTCACCCCTCCACTTT.